Shown below are 7 T cell receptor beta chains from a single sample sequenced in a study of Ad26.COV2.S vaccination and SARS-CoV-2 variants. The method was immunoSEQ multiplex PCR; TCRdb's version includes in-frame clones alone and lacks a portion of them. The sample has hundreds of thousands of clones, approximately 90% seen once. Sample treatment: around 19 received Ad26.COV2.S at low or high dose, single or two shots; a few received placebo; per-sample allocation not given. The samples date from day 63 after the first vaccine or placebo injection. The input for sequencing was peripheral blood, taken in a trial of Ad26.COV2.S vaccine versus placebo. These receptors were obtained from a person aged 18-60 years who received the Ad26.COV2.S COVID-19 vaccine or a placebo.

The chain couples TRBV10-3 to TRBJ2-5, with 7 bases aligning to TRBD1. With V trimmed by 7 bases and J by 3 bases, 5 bases remained unmatched. Germline V gene sequence: CDR1 ENHRY, CDR2 SYGVKD. The CDR3 spans 13 residues. CDR3 amino acids: CAIKKDRKETQYF. The CDR3 DNA sequence: TGTGCCATCAAAAAGGACAGGAAAGAGACCCAGTACTTC.

The chain links TRBV6-6 to TRBJ1-5; TRBD1 agrees at 10 bases. The ends lost 5 bases at V and 9 bases at J; junction bases unmatched: 7. This CDR3 comprises 14 residues. CDR1 and CDR2 (germline): MNHNY, SVGAGI (reference sequence). The CDR3 bases are TGTGCCAGCAGTACGGGACAGGGGAGTCGGCCCCAGCATTTT. Protein sequence: CASSTGQGSRPQHF.

The chain links TRBV7-2 to TRBJ1-2; 8 positions match TRBD1. The trim removed 5 bases at V and 4 bases at J, leaving 18 bases unmatched. This CDR3 has 18 residues. The germline CDR1 and CDR2 sequences are SGHTA and FQGNSA. Written as DNA, the CDR3 is TGTGCCAGCAGCCCCCGAGGGGGAGGGCCAGGGGGCGCCTATGGCTACACCTTC. It codes for CASSPRGGGPGGAYGYTF. The full variable domain, its missing parts supplied by reference TRBV7-2 and TRBJ1-2, is GAGVSQSPSNKVTEKGKDVELRCDPISGHTALYWYRQSLGQGLEFLIYFQGNSAPDKSGLPSDRFSAERTGGSVSTLTIQRTQQEDSAVYLCASSPRGGGPGGAYGYTFGSGTRLTVV.

The table lists this clone with a few counts. The V gene is TRBV4-2, the J gene TRBJ1-5; TRBD1 aligns across 10 bases. Germline values: CDR1 LGHNA, CDR2 YNFKEQ. V was clipped by 2 bases and J by 4 bases; unmatched bases: 5. CDR3 length equals 16 residues. CDR3 loop: CASSQRLGQGNQPQHF. The CDR3, as DNA: TGTGCCAGCAGCCAACGGTTGGGACAGGGGAATCAGCCCCAGCATTTT.

J is TRBJ2-7 and V is TRBV6-2 or TRBV6-3, with 8 nucleotides matching TRBD2. Trimming cost V 5 bases and J 7 bases; bases outside gene matches: 10. This CDR3 contains 14 residues. Germline assignment: CDR1 MNHEY and CDR2 SVGEGT. The CDR3 spells CASSPRSRGAEQYF. The DNA for the CDR3 is TGTGCCAGCAGTCCCCGTTCGCGGGGGGCGGAGCAGTACTTC.

This clone came up a few times. This sequence joins TRBV5-1 and TRBJ2-1; D is possibly TRBD1 (6 bases). This CDR3 comprises 16 residues. The germline V gene has CDR1 SGHRS and CDR2 YFSETQ. The V end was cut by 2 bases, the J end by 6 bases, with 18 bases between. The CDR3 here is CASSLLRGPRSNEQFF. The DNA of the CDR3 is TGCGCCAGCAGCTTACTCAGGGGCCCTCGCAGCAATGAGCAGTTCTTC.

The sample holds a few counts of this clone. This chain connects TRBV5-1 to TRBJ1-5, with a tentative D call TRBD1 (6 bases). Trimming shortened V by 8 bases and J by 3 bases, and 12 bases separated the two germline ends. The CDR3 covers 13 residues. Germline lookup yields CDR1 SGHRS and CDR2 YFSETQ. Written as DNA, the CDR3 is TGCGCCAGTGCGGTGGGGGCCAATCAGCCCCAGCATTTT. Its protein product is CASAVGANQPQHF.